Detailed here is one T cell receptor (beta chain). Its antigen is currently not known. No base qualities exist here, and no much larger clone lies one base off it. The trial excluded patients who had a history of autoimmune disease or were on systemic immunosuppression. In every dose cohort, peripheral blood was drawn for TCR sequencing at baseline, cycle 4 day 1, and cycle 7 day 1. Samples were obtained from an open-label, multicenter, first-in-human phase I dose-escalation trial of ivuxolimab. Adults with locally advanced or metastatic head and neck squamous cell, hepatocellular, melanoma or renal cell carcinoma were enrolled in the trial. CD4+ and CD8+ T cells were sorted separately from peripheral blood before TCR sequencing. The germline V gene yields MDHEN for CDR1 and SYDVKM for CDR2. V is clipped by 5 bases and J by 5 bases, and the sequence between their germline boundaries is 3 bases long. The CDR3 goes from the cysteine to the phenylalanine over 10 residues. Only the CDR3 portion is preserved as DNA: 30 bases, with reading frame beginning at the first base.

Genomic DNA was extracted from sorted cells for sequencing of the TCRbeta CDR3 region. The immunoSEQ Assay was used to sequence the TCRbeta CDR3 regions. TCRdb mirrors the immuneACCESS table, restricted to in-frame sequences. Some clones are absent from its copies; in checked studies, under half trace to an unresolved V gene, and the reason for the others is unknown. A total of about 44,000 clones appear in this sample, 70% to 90% of them only once. The ten largest clones take up less than 0.4% of the sample. This specimen belongs to a study of OX40 agonist ivuxolimab in advanced cancers. As for the study more broadly: Ivuxolimab, which targeted the costimulatory receptor OX40 (CD134), was an agonistic, fully human IgG2 monoclonal antibody. Partial responses occurred in three dose-escalation patients, of whom one had hepatocellular carcinoma and two had cutaneous melanoma. Intravenous ivuxolimab was administered to patients every 2 weeks at six dose levels: 0.01, 0.1, 0.3, 1.5, 3 and 10 mg/kg. Of the roughly 50 dose-escalation patients, hepatocellular carcinoma was present in 19, melanoma in roughly 15, renal cell carcinoma in 9 and head and neck cancer in 9. Peripheral TCRbeta sequencing aimed to test whether ivuxolimab altered TCR sequence diversity and caused clonal T-cell expansion. Patients were allowed to have had prior anti-PD-1, anti-PD-L1 or anti-CTLA-4 therapy, and around 40% of the dose-escalation patients had previously received checkpoint inhibitors. The paper reports the monotherapy dose-escalation portion (N of about 54 patients) of the phase I ivuxolimab trial. In the dose-escalation cohort, 70% to 85% of patients were male, and the mean age was approximately 55 years, with a range of 23 to 79.

Study-level results and caveats: The antigen specificity of the clonally expanded peripheral T cells was not determined. Low levels of normalized T-cell clonal expansion were also seen in some patients who did not respond. Clonal expansion of both CD4+ and CD8+ blood T cells was observed from baseline to week 6 at doses 0.1 to 3.0 mg/kg. In the 0.1-3.0 mg/kg groups, partial responders had among the lowest normalized peripheral clonal expansion, particularly in CD8+ T cells. After ivuxolimab, CD8+ T cells had more expanded clones than CD4+ T cells on average.

The sequence derives from an adult with an advanced solid tumor such as melanoma, head and neck, liver or kidney cancer. Here the sequenced sample was CD4+ or CD8+ T cells sorted from blood, taken in a trial of the OX40 agonist ivuxolimab. Recombination connected TRBV28 to TRBJ2-5; a confident D gene designation cannot be given. DNA sequence: TGTGCCAGCAGTCGGGAGACCCAGTACTTC. Its amino acids are CASSRETQYF.